Listed below are T cell receptor beta chains from one sample, sequenced in a study of graft-versus-host responses after intestinal transplantation. TCRdb keeps only in-frame clones here, not all; method: immunoSEQ multiplex PCR. The sample has 70,000 or so clones, approximately 80% seen once. Their target antigens are unknown. Sequences were derived from unstimulated CD4+ T cells sorted from spleen or lymph node cells, sampled before transplant. Receptors were obtained from a human donor who was the organ donor for an intestinal transplant. CDR3s include the opening cysteine and the closing phenylalanine or tryptophan. Fields, in order: J gene, V gene, CDR3 length, CDR3 protein.

>TRBJ1-4|TRBV14|15
CASSRQGASSEKLFF
>TRBJ2-5|TRBV29-1|14
CSVEGGQGRETQYF
>TRBJ1-4|TRBV6-5|15
CASSYSTGVNEKLFF
>TRBJ1-1|TRBV28|16
CASSSLRGYGYTEAFF
>TRBJ2-5|TRBV27|16
CASSSIAGQGAETQYF
>TRBJ2-1|TRBV30|17
CASSTTGLAGGGGEQFF
>TRBJ2-3|TRBV29-1|11
CSGGITDTQYF
>TRBJ2-1|TRBV19|15
CASIPARGLFNEQFF
>TRBJ1-1|TRBV18|14
CASSPDRGFTEAFF
>TRBJ2-2|TRBV11-3|14
CASGGGPNTGELFF
>TRBJ2-1|TRBV25-1|15
CASSESVAGGREQFF
>TRBJ1-1|TRBV10-3|12
CAISEGDTEAFF
>TRBJ1-2|TRBV5-4|13
CASSLEVAYGYTF
>TRBJ1-2|TRBV25-1|14
CASSELGQDYGYTF
>TRBJ2-1|TRBV4-3|13
CASSQDLTLEQFF